The clone carrying this T cell receptor (beta chain) was picked up many times. Its antigen remains unknown. The sample comes from a study of T cells after yellow fever vaccination. For the study at large: Preparing low-cell-number fractions relied on SMART-Seq v4 Ultra Low Input.

Study-wide findings and caveats: Re-detected after boosting: most primary clones, around 96% of CD4 and about 85% of CD8. By day 5 rather than day 15, the secondary response had peaked, though it was weaker.

MiXCR, applied by TCRdb to the 5' RACE reads, yields one record per CDR3 protein. The table has some 600,000 distinct CDR3 sequences, roughly a sixth seen once. This CDR3 contains 15 residues. CDR1 and CDR2 from the germline V gene are MDHEN and SYDVKM. The V gene lost 7 bases and the J gene lost 10 bases, with 24 bases spanning the gap. The sequence was collected from a man aged 18 to 35 who received the YFV17D yellow fever vaccine. The sequences come from PBMCs, collected 5 days after the first yellow fever vaccination. The V and J genes are TRBV28 and TRBJ2-3; TRBD1 might be the D (6 bases). The CDR3 loop is CASISPYSGQRSQYF. CDR3 DNA: TGTGCCAGCATCTCACCCTACAGCGGACAGAGGTCGCAGTATTTT.